This is a list of T cell receptor beta chains from one sample in a study of T cell responses to AZD1222 COVID-19 vaccine. TCRdb's table, derived via immunoSEQ multiplex PCR, lists solely in-frame clones and lacks some. The sample carries about 76,000 clones, around 89% recorded once. This specimen was peripheral blood, taken on day 0 of MenACWY control vaccination. These receptors were collected from an adult in good health. The CDR3 runs from the conserved cysteine through the conserved F or W.

j_call v_call cdr3_aa
TRBJ1-1 TRBV24-1 CATSDPDRGEAFF
TRBJ1-2 TRBV7-9 CASSSNLQGGYTF
TRBJ2-2 TRBV28 CASRIKGRTGELFF
TRBJ2-2 TRBV11-2 CASSLVVGGGGELFF
TRBJ1-2 TRBV6-6 CASSSAWDGNYGYTF
TRBJ2-1 TRBV28 CASSSTGTEQFF
TRBJ1-2 TRBV10-3 CAISEWGRGDGYTF
TRBJ2-1 TRBV27 CASSFRQGVISYNEQFF
TRBJ2-3 TRBV20-1 CSGSLIDTQYF
TRBJ2-2 TRBV25-1 CASSDTGELFF
TRBJ2-7 TRBV5-1 CASSSGTGMNEQYF
TRBJ2-7 TRBV6-6 CASCTGGRYEQYF
TRBJ2-5 TRBV20-1 CSADRQETQYF
TRBJ2-7 TRBV6-5 CASSYNRYEQYF
TRBJ2-1 TRBV11-1 CASSDRQGADEQFF
TRBJ1-5 TRBV6-1 CASSEGWGALRNQPQHF
TRBJ1-1 TRBV29-1 CSVGQVMRELNTEAFF
TRBJ2-3 TRBV5-4 CASSLGGLATDTQYF
TRBJ1-2 TRBV2 CASSLGSPNYGYTF
TRBJ1-5 TRBV27 CASSPGQSNQPQHF
TRBJ2-4 TRBV28 CASSNLQGGQYF
TRBJ1-1 TRBV10-3 CAISDEDRNTEAFF
TRBJ1-6 TRBV7-2 CASSLIGTGEGSPLHF
TRBJ2-1 TRBV19 CASSILNEQFF
TRBJ1-4 TRBV15 CATSRGQGVGEKLFF
TRBJ1-2 TRBV28 CASSLATVANYGYTF
TRBJ2-1 TRBV6-5 CASSIQGDEQFF
TRBJ1-1 TRBV6-2/TRBV6-3 CASSYPTAGVFTEAFF
TRBJ1-2 TRBV19 CASTQGGPVAGYTF
TRBJ2-3 TRBV7-2 CASSPGRRTDTQYF
TRBJ1-4 TRBV28 CASSFIQEGKLFF
TRBJ1-5 TRBV28 CASSLQGTNQPQHF
TRBJ2-1 TRBV5-5 CASSLTSVSYNEQFF
TRBJ1-6 TRBV12-3/TRBV12-4 CASSLGTDSPLHF
TRBJ2-7 TRBV23-1 CASSQSFSTAYEQYF
TRBJ2-4 TRBV28 CASISTGNQNIQYF
TRBJ2-1 TRBV24-1 CATNFAEEFF
TRBJ2-7 TRBV7-2 CASSLVGRGLGGWYEQYF
TRBJ2-7 TRBV6-2/TRBV6-3 CASSYPGTYEQYF
TRBJ1-5 TRBV4-1 CASSQVLVGPQHF
TRBJ1-4 TRBV4-1 CASSRGTGRATNEKLFF
TRBJ1-2 TRBV27 CASSLRQGYGYTF
TRBJ2-1 TRBV10-3 CAISEGYSSYNEQFF
TRBJ1-2 TRBV19 CASSSTGVYGYTF
TRBJ2-3 TRBV7-3 CASSPGPDTQYF
TRBJ2-7 TRBV11-2 CASSLSETGTEYYEQYF
TRBJ2-3 TRBV6-2/TRBV6-3 CASSTSGYTDTQYF
TRBJ2-6 TRBV28 CASSLGDSGANVLTF
TRBJ1-2 TRBV9 CASSTGGGSNYGYTF